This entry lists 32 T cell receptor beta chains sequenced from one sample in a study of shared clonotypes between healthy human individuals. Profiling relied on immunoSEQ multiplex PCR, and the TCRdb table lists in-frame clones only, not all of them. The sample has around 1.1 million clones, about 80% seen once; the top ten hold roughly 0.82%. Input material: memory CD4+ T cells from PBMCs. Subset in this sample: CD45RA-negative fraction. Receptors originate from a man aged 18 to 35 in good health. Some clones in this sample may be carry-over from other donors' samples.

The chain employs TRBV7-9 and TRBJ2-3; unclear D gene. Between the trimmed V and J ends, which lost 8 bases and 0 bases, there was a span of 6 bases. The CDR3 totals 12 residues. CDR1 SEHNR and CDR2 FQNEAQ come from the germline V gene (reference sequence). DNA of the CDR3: TGTGCCAGCGGAATAAGCACAGATACGCAGTATTTT. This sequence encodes CASGISTDTQYF.

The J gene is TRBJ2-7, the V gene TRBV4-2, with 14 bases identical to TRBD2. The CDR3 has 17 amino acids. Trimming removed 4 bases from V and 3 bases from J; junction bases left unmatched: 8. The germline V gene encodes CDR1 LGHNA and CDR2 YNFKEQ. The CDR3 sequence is CASSLGTSGSTFYEQYF. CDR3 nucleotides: TGTGCCAGCAGCCTAGGGACTAGCGGGAGTACATTCTACGAGCAGTACTTC.

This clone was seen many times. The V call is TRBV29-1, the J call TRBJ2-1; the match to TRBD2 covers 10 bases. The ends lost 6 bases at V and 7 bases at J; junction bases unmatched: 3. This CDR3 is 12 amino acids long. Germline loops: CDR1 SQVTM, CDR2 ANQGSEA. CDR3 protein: CSVSSGRNEQFF. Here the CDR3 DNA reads TGCAGCGTCTCTAGCGGGAGAAATGAGCAGTTCTTC.

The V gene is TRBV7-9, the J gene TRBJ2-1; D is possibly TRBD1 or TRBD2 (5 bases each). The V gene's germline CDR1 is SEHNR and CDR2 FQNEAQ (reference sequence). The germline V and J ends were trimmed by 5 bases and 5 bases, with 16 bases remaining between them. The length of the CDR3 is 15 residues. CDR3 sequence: CASSPGTLRHNEQFF. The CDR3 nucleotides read TGTGCCAGCAGCCCTGGGACCTTGAGGCACAATGAGCAGTTCTTC.

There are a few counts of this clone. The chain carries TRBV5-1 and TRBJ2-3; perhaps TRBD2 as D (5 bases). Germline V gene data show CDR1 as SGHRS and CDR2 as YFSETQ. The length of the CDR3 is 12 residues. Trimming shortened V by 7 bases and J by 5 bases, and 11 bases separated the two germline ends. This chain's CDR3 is CASGSRRDTQYF. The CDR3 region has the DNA TGCGCCAGCGGGAGCCGTAGAGATACGCAGTATTTT.

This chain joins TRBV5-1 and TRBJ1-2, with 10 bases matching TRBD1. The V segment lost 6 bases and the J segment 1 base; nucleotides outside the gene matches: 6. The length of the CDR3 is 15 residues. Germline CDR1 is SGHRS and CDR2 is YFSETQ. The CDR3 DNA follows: TGCGCCAGCACCCGCGGACAGGGGGATAACTATGGCTACACCTTC. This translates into CASTRGQGDNYGYTF.

The CDR3 sequence is CASSVPRTDTGELFF. The CDR3 coding sequence is TGTGCCAGCAGTGTGCCGAGGACGGACACCGGGGAGCTGTTTTTT. The chain uses TRBV6-1 and TRBJ2-2; no clear D gene. CDR3 length equals 15 residues. The germline gives CDR1 MNHNS, CDR2 SASEGT. V dropped 4 bases and J dropped 3 bases, with 12 bases sitting between them.

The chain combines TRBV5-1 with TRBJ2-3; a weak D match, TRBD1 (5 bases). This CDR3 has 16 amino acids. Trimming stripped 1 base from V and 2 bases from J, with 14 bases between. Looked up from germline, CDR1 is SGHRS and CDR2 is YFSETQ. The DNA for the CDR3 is TGCGCCAGCAGCTTGTACGGCAGGGCGGTCACAGATACGCAGTATTTT. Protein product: CASSLYGRAVTDTQYF.

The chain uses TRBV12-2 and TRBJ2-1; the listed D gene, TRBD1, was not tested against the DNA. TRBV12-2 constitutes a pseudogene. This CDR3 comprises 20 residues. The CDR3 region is CASRLVGASLIGDSYNEQFF. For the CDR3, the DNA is TGTGCAAGTCGCTTAGTGGGGGCTAGCCTAATTGGGGACTCCTACAATGAGCAGTTCTTC.

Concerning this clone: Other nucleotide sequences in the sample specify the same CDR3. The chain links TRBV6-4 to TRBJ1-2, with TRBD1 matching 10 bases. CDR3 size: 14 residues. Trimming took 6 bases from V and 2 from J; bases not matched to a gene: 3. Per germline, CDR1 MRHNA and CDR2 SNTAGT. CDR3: CASSAGQGNYGYTF. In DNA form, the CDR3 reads TGTGCCAGCAGCGCGGGACAGGGGAACTATGGCTACACCTTC.

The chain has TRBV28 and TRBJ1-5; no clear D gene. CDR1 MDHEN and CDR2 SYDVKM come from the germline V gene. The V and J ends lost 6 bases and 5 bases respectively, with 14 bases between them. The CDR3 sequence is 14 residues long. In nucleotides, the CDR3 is TGTGCCAGCAGCCATCCCTCCGGGCATCAGCCCCAGCATTTT. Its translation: CASSHPSGHQPQHF.

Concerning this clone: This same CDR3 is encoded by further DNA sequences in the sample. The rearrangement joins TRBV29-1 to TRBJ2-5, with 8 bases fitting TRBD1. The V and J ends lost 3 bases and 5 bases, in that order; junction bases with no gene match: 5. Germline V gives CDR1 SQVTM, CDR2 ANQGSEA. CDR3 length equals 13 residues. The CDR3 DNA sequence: TGCAGCGTTGAGGGCAGGGGGCGCGAGACCCAGTACTTC. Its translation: CSVEGRGRETQYF.

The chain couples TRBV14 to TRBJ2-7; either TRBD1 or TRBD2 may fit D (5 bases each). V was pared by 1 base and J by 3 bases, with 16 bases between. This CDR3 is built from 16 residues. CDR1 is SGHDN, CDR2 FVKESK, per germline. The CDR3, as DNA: TGTGCCAGCAGCCAAGGTCCCGGGACCCTAGGCTACGAGCAGTACTTC. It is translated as CASSQGPGTLGYEQYF.

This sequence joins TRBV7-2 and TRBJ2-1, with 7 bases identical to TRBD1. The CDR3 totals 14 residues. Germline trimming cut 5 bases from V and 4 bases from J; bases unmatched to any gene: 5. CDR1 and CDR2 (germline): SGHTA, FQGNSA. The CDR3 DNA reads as TGTGCCAGCAGCCAAGACAGGGCTTACAATGAGCAGTTCTTC. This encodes CASSQDRAYNEQFF.

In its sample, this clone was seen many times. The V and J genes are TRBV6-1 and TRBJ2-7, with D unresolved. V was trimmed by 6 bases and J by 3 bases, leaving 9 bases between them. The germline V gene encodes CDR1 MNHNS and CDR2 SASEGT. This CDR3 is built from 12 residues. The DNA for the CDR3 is TGTGCCAGCAGCCCAAGCCTCTACGAGCAGTACTTC. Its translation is CASSPSLYEQYF.

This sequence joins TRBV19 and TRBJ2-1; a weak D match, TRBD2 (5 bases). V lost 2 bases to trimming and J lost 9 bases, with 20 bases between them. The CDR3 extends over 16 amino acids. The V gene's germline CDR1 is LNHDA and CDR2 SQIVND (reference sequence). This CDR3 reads CASSIKTSRGASEQFF. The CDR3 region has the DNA TGTGCCAGTAGTATAAAAACTAGTCGAGGAGCGAGTGAGCAGTTCTTC.

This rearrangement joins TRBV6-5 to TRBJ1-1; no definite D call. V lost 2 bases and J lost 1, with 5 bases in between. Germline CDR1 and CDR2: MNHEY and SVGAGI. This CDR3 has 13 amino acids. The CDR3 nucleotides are TGTGCCAGCAGTTACGAACAGAACACTGAAGCTTTCTTT. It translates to CASSYEQNTEAFF.

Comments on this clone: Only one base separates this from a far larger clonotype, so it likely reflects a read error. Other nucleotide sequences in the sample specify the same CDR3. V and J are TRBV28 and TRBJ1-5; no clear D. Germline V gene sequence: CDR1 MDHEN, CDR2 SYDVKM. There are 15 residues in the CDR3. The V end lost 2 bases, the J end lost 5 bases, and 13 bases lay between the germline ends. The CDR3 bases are TGTGCCAGCAGTTTAGGCGGCGTTGGGGATCAGCCCCAGCATTTT. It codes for CASSLGGVGDQPQHF. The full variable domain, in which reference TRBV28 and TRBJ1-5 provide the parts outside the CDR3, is DVKVTQSSRYLVKRTGEKVFLECVQDMDHENMFWYRQDPGLGLRLIYFSYDVKMKEKGDIPEGYSVSREKKERFSLILESASTNQTSMYLCASSLGGVGDQPQHFGDGTRLSIL.

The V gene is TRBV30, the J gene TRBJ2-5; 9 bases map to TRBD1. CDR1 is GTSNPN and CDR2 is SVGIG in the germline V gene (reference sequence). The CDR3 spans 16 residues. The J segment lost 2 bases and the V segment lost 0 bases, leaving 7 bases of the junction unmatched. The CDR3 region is CAWSVQTGGGQETQYF. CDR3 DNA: TGTGCCTGGAGTGTACAGACAGGGGGTGGTCAAGAGACCCAGTACTTC. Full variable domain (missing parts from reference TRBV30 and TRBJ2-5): SQTIHQWPATLVQPVGSPLSLECTVEGTSNPNLYWYRQAAGRGLQLLFYSVGIGQISSEVPQNLSASRPQDRQFILSSKKLLLSDSGFYLCAWSVQTGGGQETQYFGPGTRLLVL.

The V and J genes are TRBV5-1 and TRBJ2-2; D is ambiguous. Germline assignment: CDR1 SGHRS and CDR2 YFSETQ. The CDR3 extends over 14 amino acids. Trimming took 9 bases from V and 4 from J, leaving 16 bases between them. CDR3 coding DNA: TGCGCCACCAAAGGGCTACGAGGCACCGGGGAGCTGTTTTTT. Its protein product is CATKGLRGTGELFF.

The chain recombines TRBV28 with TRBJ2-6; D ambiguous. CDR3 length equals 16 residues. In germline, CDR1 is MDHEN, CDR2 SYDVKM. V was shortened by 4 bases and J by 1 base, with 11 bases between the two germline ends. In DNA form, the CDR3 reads TGTGCCAGCAGTTCGGGCAGATCGTCTGGGGCCAACGTCCTGACTTTC. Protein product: CASSSGRSSGANVLTF.

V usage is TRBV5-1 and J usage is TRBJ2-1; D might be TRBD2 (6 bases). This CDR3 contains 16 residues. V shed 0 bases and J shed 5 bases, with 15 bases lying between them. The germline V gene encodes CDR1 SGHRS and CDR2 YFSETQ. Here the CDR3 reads CASSLAGLGGNNEQFF. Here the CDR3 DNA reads TGCGCCAGCAGCTTGGCCGGCCTGGGGGGTAACAATGAGCAGTTCTTC.

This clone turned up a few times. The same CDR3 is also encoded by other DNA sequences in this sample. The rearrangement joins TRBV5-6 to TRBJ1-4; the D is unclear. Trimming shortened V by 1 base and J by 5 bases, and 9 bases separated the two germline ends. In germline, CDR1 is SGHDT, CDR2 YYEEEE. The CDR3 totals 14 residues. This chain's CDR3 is CASSLRATNEKLFF. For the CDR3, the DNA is TGTGCCAGCAGCTTGCGAGCGACGAATGAAAAACTGTTTTTT.

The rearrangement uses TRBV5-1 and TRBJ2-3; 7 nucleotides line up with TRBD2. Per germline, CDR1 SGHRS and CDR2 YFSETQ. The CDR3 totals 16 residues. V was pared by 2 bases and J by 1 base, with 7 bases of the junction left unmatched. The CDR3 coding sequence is TGCGCCAGCAGCTTTATGGCGGGAGTTGGCACAGATACGCAGTATTTT. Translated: CASSFMAGVGTDTQYF.

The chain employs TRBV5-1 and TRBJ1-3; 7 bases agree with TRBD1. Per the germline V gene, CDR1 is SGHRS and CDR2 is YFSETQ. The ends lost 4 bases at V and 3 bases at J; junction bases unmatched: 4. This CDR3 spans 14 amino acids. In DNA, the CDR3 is TGCGCCAGCAGCCTAGACAGGGTTGGAAACACCATATATTTT. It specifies CASSLDRVGNTIYF.

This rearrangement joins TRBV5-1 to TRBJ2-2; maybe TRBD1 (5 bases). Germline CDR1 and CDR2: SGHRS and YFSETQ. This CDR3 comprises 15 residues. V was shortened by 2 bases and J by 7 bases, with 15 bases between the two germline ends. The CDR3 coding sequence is TGCGCCAGCAGCTTACCCGATCAGGGTGGCGGGGAGCTGTTTTTT. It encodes CASSLPDQGGGELFF.

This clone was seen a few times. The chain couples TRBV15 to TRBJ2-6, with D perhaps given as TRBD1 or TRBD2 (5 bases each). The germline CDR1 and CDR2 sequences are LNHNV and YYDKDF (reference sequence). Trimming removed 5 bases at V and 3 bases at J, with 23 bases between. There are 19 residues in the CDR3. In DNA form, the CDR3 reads TGTGCCACCAGCCCGACACGATGGGGGTCCCTCTTTGGGGCCAACGTCCTGACTTTC. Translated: CATSPTRWGSLFGANVLTF.

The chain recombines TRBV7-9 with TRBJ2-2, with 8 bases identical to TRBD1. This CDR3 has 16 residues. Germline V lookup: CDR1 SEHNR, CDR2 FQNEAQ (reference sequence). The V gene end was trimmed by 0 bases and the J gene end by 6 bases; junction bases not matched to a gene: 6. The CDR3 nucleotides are TGTGCCAGCAGCTTAGCGCGGACAGGGCGACCCGGGGAGCTGTTTTTT. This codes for CASSLARTGRPGELFF.

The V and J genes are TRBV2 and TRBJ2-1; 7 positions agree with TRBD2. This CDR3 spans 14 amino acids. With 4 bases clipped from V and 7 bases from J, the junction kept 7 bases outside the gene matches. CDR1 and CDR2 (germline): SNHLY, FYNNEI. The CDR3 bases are TGTGCCAGCAGTGGCAGGGAGGGGAAGAATGAGCAGTTCTTC. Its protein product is CASSGREGKNEQFF.

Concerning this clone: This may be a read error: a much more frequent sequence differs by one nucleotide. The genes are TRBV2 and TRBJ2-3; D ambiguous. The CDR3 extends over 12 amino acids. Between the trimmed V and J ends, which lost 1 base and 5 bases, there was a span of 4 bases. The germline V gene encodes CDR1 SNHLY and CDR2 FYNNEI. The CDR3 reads CASSEEGDTQYF. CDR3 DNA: TGTGCCAGCAGTGAAGAAGGAGATACGCAGTATTTT.

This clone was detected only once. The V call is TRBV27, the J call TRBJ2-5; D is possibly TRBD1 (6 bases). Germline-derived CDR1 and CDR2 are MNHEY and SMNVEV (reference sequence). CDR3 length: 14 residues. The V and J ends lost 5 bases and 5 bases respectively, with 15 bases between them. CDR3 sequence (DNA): TGTGCCAGCAGTGCCCGGGGACAAAGGGAGACCCAGTACTTC. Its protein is CASSARGQRETQYF.

In DNA form, the CDR3 reads TGTGCCAGCTCGCTCGGGGTCCCCGTTGCTAGCACAGATACGCAGTATTTT. Its translation is CASSLGVPVASTDTQYF. The chain links TRBV18 to TRBJ2-3, with a weak D call TRBD2 (5 bases). Trimming stripped 6 bases from V and 0 bases from J, with 19 bases between. Germline V CDR1 and CDR2: KGHSH, LQKENI. The CDR3 spans 17 residues.